These 29 T cell receptor beta chains came from one sample sequenced in a study of blood T cell repertoires in COVID-19. Using immunoSEQ multiplex PCR, the repertoire was profiled, and TCRdb retains in-frame clones only, with some absent. The data show some 200,000 clones, with approximately 87% seen just once and approximately 2.8% held by the top ten. Sequencing was done on a sample of PBMCs or T cells enriched from blood (not recorded which). The receptors come from a woman aged 50 to 65 in a cohort exposed to, infected with or recovered from COVID-19 (not recorded which).

This chain connects TRBV7-2 to TRBJ1-1; 7 positions agree with TRBD1. The CDR3 is 15 amino acids. The germline gives CDR1 SGHTA, CDR2 FQGNSA. With V trimmed by 5 bases and J by 3 bases, 9 bases remained unmatched. The DNA of the CDR3 is TGTGCCAGCAGCCGCCGGGACAGAGGGGACACTGAAGCTTTCTTT. Protein: CASSRRDRGDTEAFF. Full variable domain (missing parts from reference TRBV7-2 and TRBJ1-1): GAGVSQSPSNKVTEKGKDVELRCDPISGHTALYWYRQSLGQGLEFLIYFQGNSAPDKSGLPSDRFSAERTGGSVSTLTIQRTQQEDSAVYLCASSRRDRGDTEAFFGQGTRLTVV.

This chain connects TRBV4-2 to TRBJ1-5; a possible D gene is TRBD1 (5 bases). Germline loops: CDR1 LGHNA, CDR2 YNFKEQ. The CDR3 is 16 amino acids. V was shortened by 1 base and J by 0 bases, with 10 bases between the two germline ends. CDR3 protein: CASSQGQFYSNQPQHF. The CDR3 DNA reads as TGTGCCAGCAGCCAAGGACAGTTCTATAGCAATCAGCCCCAGCATTTT.

The V and J genes are TRBV14 and TRBJ1-6, with a possible D match to TRBD1 (6 bases). V was shortened by 1 base and J by 10 bases, with 14 bases between the two germline ends. Germline V gives CDR1 SGHDN, CDR2 FVKESK. CDR3 length: 15 amino acids. The CDR3 loop is CASSQALRGQSPLHF. Written as DNA, the CDR3 is TGTGCCAGCAGCCAAGCTCTCAGGGGCCAATCACCCCTCCACTTT.

The V call is TRBV30, the J call TRBJ2-5; 15 bases fit TRBD2. V was clipped by 2 bases and J by 4 bases; unmatched bases: 5. The CDR3 consists of 16 residues. Germline CDR1 reads GTSNPN; CDR2 reads SVGIG (reference sequence). The DNA for the CDR3 is TGTGCCTGGAGTATCGGACTAGCGGGGGGGCGAGAGACCCAGTACTTC. Its translation: CAWSIGLAGGRETQYF.

The rearrangement uses TRBV27 and TRBJ1-2, with 11 bases identical to TRBD1. The germline CDR1 and CDR2 sequences are MNHEY and SMNVEV (reference sequence). The CDR3 is made up of 15 amino acids. V gave up 1 base and J gave up 7 bases; unmatched junction bases: 5. The DNA of the CDR3 is TGTGCCAGCAGTTTATTGGGACAGGGGGTCGGTGGCTACACCTTC. It translates to CASSLLGQGVGGYTF.

The J gene is TRBJ1-6, the V gene TRBV2; perhaps TRBD1 as D (6 bases). The CDR3 spans 15 residues. The V and J ends lost 7 bases and 2 bases respectively, with 12 bases between them. Per germline, CDR1 SNHLY and CDR2 FYNNEI. CDR3 nucleotide sequence: TGTGCCAGCAATCAGGGGAGAGCCTATAATTCACCCCTCCACTTT. Translated, it gives CASNQGRAYNSPLHF.

The chain uses TRBV10-3 and TRBJ2-1, with 15 bases identical to TRBD2. Germline trimming cut 6 bases from V and 8 bases from J; bases unmatched to any gene: 2. CDR1 and CDR2 from the germline V gene are ENHRY and SYGVKD. CDR3 length: 14 amino acids. The CDR3 loop reads CAISGTSGRHEQFF. The DNA of the CDR3 is TGTGCCATCAGCGGGACTAGCGGGAGGCATGAGCAGTTCTTC.

The rearrangement links TRBV9 to TRBJ2-1, with TRBD1 identical over 9 bases. V was clipped by 2 bases and J by 4 bases; unmatched bases: 7. The CDR3 is 16 residues long. The germline V gene encodes CDR1 SGDLS and CDR2 YYNGEE. The CDR3 reads CASSVGTGTIYNEQFF. The CDR3 nucleotides read TGTGCCAGCAGCGTGGGGACAGGGACCATATACAATGAGCAGTTCTTC.

This clone occurred once. CDR3 in amino acids: CASSQTPLQGQPQHF. CDR3 nucleotide sequence: TGTGCCAGCAGCCAAACCCCTTTACAGGGACAGCCCCAGCATTTT. The V call is TRBV28, the J call TRBJ1-5; maybe TRBD1 (6 bases). CDR1 and CDR2 (germline): MDHEN, SYDVKM. The CDR3 runs to 15 residues. The V gene lost 6 bases and the J gene lost 7 bases, with 19 bases spanning the gap.

The rearrangement joins TRBV12-5 to TRBJ2-3; no reliable D call. The V gene lost 7 bases and the J gene lost 2 bases, with 13 bases spanning the gap. The CDR3 loop spans 14 amino acids. Germline CDR1 is LGHNT and CDR2 is FRNRAP. The CDR3 DNA is TGTGCTAGTGCTCCGACATACAACACAGATACGCAGTATTTT. It codes for CASAPTYNTDTQYF. The complete variable domain, with remaining parts taken from reference TRBV12-5 and TRBJ2-3, reads DARVTQTPRHKVTEMGQEVTMRCQPILGHNTVFWYRQTMMQGLELLAYFRNRAPLDDSGMPKDRFSAEMPDATLATLKIQPSEPRDSAVYFCASAPTYNTDTQYFGPGTRLTVL.

The V call is TRBV30, the J call TRBJ1-2; TRBD1 might be the D (6 bases). Trimming took off 0 bases at V and 10 bases at J, with 15 bases between the two ends. The CDR3 runs 13 residues. The V gene's germline CDR1 is GTSNPN and CDR2 SVGIG (reference sequence). CDR3 sequence: CAWSVALQGIYTF. The CDR3 DNA follows: TGTGCCTGGAGTGTAGCGTTACAGGGTATCTACACCTTC.

CDR3 sequence: CASSQDSFPGQDYGYTF. DNA of the CDR3: TGCGCCAGCAGCCAAGATTCTTTTCCGGGACAGGACTATGGCTACACCTTC. V gene TRBV4-3 combines with J gene TRBJ1-2; 8 nucleotides line up with TRBD1. The V and J ends lost 0 bases and 3 bases, in that order; junction bases with no gene match: 9. The CDR3 loop spans 17 amino acids. CDR1 is LGHNA, CDR2 YSLEER, per germline.

The V gene is TRBV10-2, the J gene TRBJ2-1; a possible D gene is TRBD2 (6 bases). The CDR3 has 14 amino acids. Germline lookup yields CDR1 WSHSY and CDR2 SAAADI. Trimming stripped 8 bases from V and 4 bases from J, with 15 bases between. In DNA, the CDR3 is TGCGCCAGCCGGCCGGCGGGGTTGTACAATGAGCAGTTCTTC. Residues: CASRPAGLYNEQFF.

This clone appeared once. The genes are TRBV4-3 and TRBJ1-1, with no clear D. Germline lookup yields CDR1 LGHNA and CDR2 YSLEER. The CDR3 sequence is 15 residues long. V dropped 6 bases and J dropped 0 bases, with 14 bases sitting between them. Here the CDR3 DNA reads TGCGCCAGCAGTGAAGCGGACGGCATGAACACTGAAGCTTTCTTT. Translated: CASSEADGMNTEAFF.

J is TRBJ1-1 and V is TRBV7-2; D might be TRBD1 (6 bases). V shed 2 bases and J shed 5 bases, with 12 bases lying between them. Germline CDR1 is SGHTA and CDR2 is FQGNSA. The CDR3 consists of 14 residues. DNA for the CDR3: TGTGCCAGCAGCTTAAGGGACATTAGGACTGAAGCTTTCTTT. Residues: CASSLRDIRTEAFF.

The J gene is TRBJ2-7, the V gene TRBV4-2; 7 bases are shared with TRBD1. The CDR3 length is 14 residues. The V segment lost 2 bases and the J segment 5 bases; nucleotides outside the gene matches: 6. Germline V lookup: CDR1 LGHNA, CDR2 YNFKEQ. CDR3 in DNA: TGTGCCAGCAGCCAAAGCGGACAGGCAGACGAGCAGTACTTC. It yields the protein CASSQSGQADEQYF.

This clone has only one observation. The chain couples TRBV6-6 to TRBJ1-1, with D possibly being TRBD1 (6 bases). CDR3 length equals 13 residues. Trimming stripped 8 bases from V and 9 bases from J, with 19 bases between. Germline-derived CDR1 and CDR2 are MNHNY and SVGAGI (reference sequence). The CDR3 loop is CASLVGPDRQAFF. The CDR3 region has the DNA TGTGCCAGCCTCGTAGGCCCAGACAGGCAAGCTTTCTTT.

The chain uses TRBV19 and TRBJ2-5; D uncertain. V shed 4 bases and J shed 1 base, with 10 bases lying between them. The CDR3 runs 14 residues. Germline V lookup: CDR1 LNHDA, CDR2 SQIVND (reference sequence). CDR3 loop: CASSTSDIQETQYF. CDR3 DNA sequence: TGTGCCAGTAGTACGTCAGACATCCAAGAGACCCAGTACTTC.

This clone was seen once. Here the CDR3 DNA reads TGTGCCAGCAGTGAGGACCGAGTAGCGGATACGCAGTATTTT. Translation: CASSEDRVADTQYF. V usage is TRBV6-1 and J usage is TRBJ2-3; weak D call: TRBD2 (5 bases). The CDR3 is 14 residues long. Trimming shortened V by 3 bases and J by 6 bases, and 13 bases separated the two germline ends. Per germline, CDR1 MNHNS and CDR2 SASEGT.

This chain uses TRBV4-2 with TRBJ1-1; D is perhaps TRBD1 (5 bases). The CDR3 contains 15 residues. CDR1 and CDR2 (germline): LGHNA, YNFKEQ. The ends were cut back, 0 bases at V and 1 base at J, with 9 bases in the middle. The CDR3 bases are TGTGCCAGCAGCCAAGATATGACAGCGAACACTGAAGCTTTCTTT. Protein: CASSQDMTANTEAFF.

This sequence joins TRBV12-5 and TRBJ2-1; no firm D call. CDR1 is LGHNT and CDR2 is FRNRAP in the germline V gene. Deletions cut 5 bases from V and 3 bases from J, with 20 bases between. CDR3 length equals 17 residues. CDR3 nucleotides: TGTGCTAGTGGTCCCCCCTCTGAGGAATTATTCTACAATGAGCAGTTCTTC. Translating gives CASGPPSEELFYNEQFF.

The chain links TRBV4-2 to TRBJ1-1; 10 bases line up with TRBD1. After removal of 3 bases from V and 5 bases from J, the junction contained 6 bases not matched to a gene. The CDR3 has 15 residues. CDR1 LGHNA and CDR2 YNFKEQ come from the germline V gene. The CDR3, as DNA: TGTGCCAGCAGCCATCCGGACAGGGGGTTGACTGAAGCTTTCTTT. Translated, it gives CASSHPDRGLTEAFF.

The chain recombines TRBV6-1 with TRBJ1-6, with D possibly TRBD1 on 6 matching bases. Deletions cut 2 bases from V and 7 bases from J, with 12 bases between. Germline V gene lookup returns CDR1 MNHNS and CDR2 SASEGT. The CDR3 runs 15 residues. This chain's CDR3 is CASSERGGLNSPLHF. The DNA of the CDR3 is TGTGCCAGCAGTGAAAGGGGGGGCCTAAATTCACCCCTCCACTTT.

This chain joins TRBV30 and TRBJ2-7, with 9 bases fitting TRBD1. The CDR3 runs to 12 residues. Trimming at V came to 7 bases and at J to 4 bases, leaving 5 bases not matched to a gene. Per germline, CDR1 GTSNPN and CDR2 SVGIG (reference sequence). The CDR3 DNA sequence: TGTGCCTCACAGGGGGCACCGTACGAGCAGTACTTC. Translating gives CASQGAPYEQYF.

The V gene is TRBV28, the J gene TRBJ2-7, with TRBD1 matching 7 bases. This CDR3 has 19 amino acids. Per the germline V gene, CDR1 is MDHEN and CDR2 is SYDVKM. Trimming cost V 0 bases and J 0 bases; bases outside gene matches: 14. CDR3 amino acids: CASSLWRWDSPRSSYEQYF. The CDR3 DNA is TGTGCCAGCAGTTTATGGAGATGGGACAGCCCGAGGAGCTCCTACGAGCAGTACTTC.

The rearrangement uses TRBV18 and TRBJ2-5, with 7 bases identical to TRBD1. The CDR3 covers 14 residues. V was pared by 3 bases and J by 4 bases, with 5 bases of the junction left unmatched. Per the germline V gene, CDR1 is KGHSH and CDR2 is LQKENI. CDR3 DNA sequence: TGTGCCAGCTCACCTCAGGGGGTTGGAGAGACCCAGTACTTC. Translation: CASSPQGVGETQYF.

The chain joins TRBV20-1 to TRBJ2-2; D remains ambiguous. Trimming pared 3 bases from V and 1 base from J, leaving 9 bases between. The germline gives CDR1 DFQATT, CDR2 SNEGSKA (reference sequence). The CDR3 is made up of 14 amino acids. The CDR3 loop reads CSASFQRNTGELFF. The CDR3 coding sequence is TGCAGTGCTAGTTTCCAGCGGAACACCGGGGAGCTGTTTTTT.

The rearrangement links TRBV19 to TRBJ2-3; a possible D gene is TRBD2 (6 bases). Germline V lookup: CDR1 LNHDA, CDR2 SQIVND (reference sequence). Trimming stripped 5 bases from V and 2 bases from J, with 14 bases between. The CDR3 extends over 15 amino acids. CDR3 sequence (DNA): TGTGCCAGTAGTGGGAGGACGTCCTCCACAGATACGCAGTATTTT. This sequence encodes CASSGRTSSTDTQYF.

In its sample, this clone was seen once. This rearrangement joins TRBV7-8 to TRBJ1-3; possibly TRBD1 for D (6 bases). CDR3 length equals 15 residues. Germline V CDR1 and CDR2: SGHVS, FQNEAQ. Between the trimmed V and J ends, which lost 5 bases and 1 base, there was a span of 12 bases. The CDR3 protein is CASSPHRVSGNTIYF. DNA of the CDR3: TGTGCCAGCAGCCCTCACAGGGTATCTGGAAACACCATATATTTT.